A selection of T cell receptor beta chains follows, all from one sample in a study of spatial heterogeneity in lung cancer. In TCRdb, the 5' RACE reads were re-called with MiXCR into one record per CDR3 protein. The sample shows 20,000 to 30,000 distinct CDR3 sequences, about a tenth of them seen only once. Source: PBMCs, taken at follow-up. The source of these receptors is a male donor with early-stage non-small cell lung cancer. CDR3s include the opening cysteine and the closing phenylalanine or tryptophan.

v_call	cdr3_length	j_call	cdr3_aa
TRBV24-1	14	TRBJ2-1	CATSDTRSYNEQFF
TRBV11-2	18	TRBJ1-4	CASSPSPGTGTTNEKLFF
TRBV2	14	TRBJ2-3	CASRAGGYTDTQYF
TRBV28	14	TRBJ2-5	CASSWALGKETQYF
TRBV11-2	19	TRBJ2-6	CASSYLTRNPLSGANVLTF
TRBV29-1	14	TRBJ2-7	CSAITGGSSYEQYF
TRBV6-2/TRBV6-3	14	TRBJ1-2	CASKTTGSGYGYTF
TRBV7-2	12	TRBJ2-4	CASSPGGDIQYF
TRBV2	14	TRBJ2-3	CASSDPGAPDTQYF
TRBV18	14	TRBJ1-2	CVSSPTLGPYGYTF
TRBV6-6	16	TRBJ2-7	CASSPLPSGGTYEQYF
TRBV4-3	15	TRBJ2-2	CASSQGTGRPGELFF
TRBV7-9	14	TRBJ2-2	CASRLQYHTGELFF
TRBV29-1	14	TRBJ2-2	CSVAPLRDTGELFF
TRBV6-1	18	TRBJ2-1	CASSVYRDPGGSYNEQFF
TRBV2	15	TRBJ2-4	CASSDRGSAKNIQYF
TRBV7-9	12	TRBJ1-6	CASSSRDGSVHF
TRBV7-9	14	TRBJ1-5	CASSPGPGNQPQHF
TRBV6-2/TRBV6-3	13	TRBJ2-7	CASSYQGPYEQYF
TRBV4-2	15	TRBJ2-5	CASSQDVGFQETQYF
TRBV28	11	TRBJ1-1	CASSFGTEAFF
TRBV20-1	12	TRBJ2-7	CSARGGPYEQYF
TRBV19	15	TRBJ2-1	CASSINKLSYNEQFF
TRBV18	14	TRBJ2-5	CASSTQVGQETQYF
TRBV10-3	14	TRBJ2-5	CATRTSGAQETQYF
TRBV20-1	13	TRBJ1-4	CSARSAFNEKLFF
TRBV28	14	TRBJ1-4	CASSLSATNEKLFF
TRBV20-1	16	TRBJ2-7	CSARTSQPGLAHEQYF
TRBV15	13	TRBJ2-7	CATSRDHGYEQYF
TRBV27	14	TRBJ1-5	CASRDTLSGQPQHF
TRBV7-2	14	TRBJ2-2	CASSLFWESGELFF
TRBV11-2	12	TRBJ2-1	CASSRQGNEQFF
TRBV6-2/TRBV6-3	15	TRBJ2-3	CASISGTGRTDTQYF
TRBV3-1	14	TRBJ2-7	CASSQARPLLEQYF
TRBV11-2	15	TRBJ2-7	CASSFPSGGRYEQYF
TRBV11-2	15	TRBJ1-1	CASSLGRVGGTEAFF
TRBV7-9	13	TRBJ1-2	CASSPGGPDGYTF
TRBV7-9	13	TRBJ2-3	CASSRGSLDTQYF
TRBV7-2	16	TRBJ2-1	CASSLAGAHNYNEQFF
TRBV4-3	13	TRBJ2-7	CASSQAVTYEQYF
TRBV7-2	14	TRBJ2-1	CASSLDQIYNEQFF
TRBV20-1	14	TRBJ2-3	CSARDTQGGDTQYF
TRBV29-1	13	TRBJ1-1	CSVEGTSNTEAFF
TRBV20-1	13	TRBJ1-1	CSARDNRRTEAFF
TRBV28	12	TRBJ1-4	CASTLTGLRLFF
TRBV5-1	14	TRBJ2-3	CASSLDRGTDTQYF
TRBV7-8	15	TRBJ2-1	CASRRDRSSYNEQFF
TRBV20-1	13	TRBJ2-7	CSARSDRGYEQYF
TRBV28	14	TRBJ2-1	CASSFASSYNEQFF
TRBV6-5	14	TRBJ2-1	CASRYSGGGNEQFF
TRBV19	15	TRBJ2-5	CASSISQGQQETQYF
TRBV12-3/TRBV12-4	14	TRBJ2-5	CASSPGGDQETQYF
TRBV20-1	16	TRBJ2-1	CSARVRGVSSYNEQFF